These 2 T cell receptor beta chains share one sample of origin, sequenced in a study of Tregs in tolerant kidney transplant recipients (dated by TCRdb to between 2017 and 2020). This sample's time point label indicates: blood sample drawn before combined kidney and bone marrow transplant. Libraries were constructed by the immunoSEQ multiplex PCR assay. The table was pulled from immuneACCESS by TCRdb, which kept in-frame rearrangements only. Such tables lose some clones; where checked, under half of the loss comes from unresolved V genes, and the rest has no known cause. For this sample the table gives over 85,000 clones, of which roughly 93% were detected only once. Jointly, the top ten make up 0.46% of the sample. The specimen was CD4+ T cells from blood, collected before the transplant. These receptors all come from a human donor who received a combined kidney and bone marrow transplant.

This chain joins TRBV7-7 and TRBJ2-1; a weak D match, TRBD2 (6 bases). The CDR3 runs to 15 residues. Looked up from germline, CDR1 is SSHAT and CDR2 is FNYEAQ (reference sequence). Trimming left V 4 bases short and J 4 bases short, with 14 bases between. The CDR3 reads CASSSGTGLYNEQFF. The CDR3 coding sequence is TGTGCCAGCAGCTCCGGGACTGGCCTATACAATGAGCAGTTCTTC.

CDR3 in DNA: TGCGCCAGCAGCCAAGCAGGGAACTATGGCTACACCTTC. Translation gives CASSQAGNYGYTF. The J gene is TRBJ1-2, the V gene TRBV4-1; TRBD1 is a possible D gene (5 bases). CDR1 and CDR2 (germline): MGHRA, YSYEKL. Trimming removed 1 base at V and 2 bases at J, with 5 bases between. CDR3 size: 13 residues.